This TCR beta chain was captured by sequencing in a study of sequential checkpoint blockade in melanoma. Turning to the study itself: Twenty-two patients had tumor biopsies before treatment and at week 13.

Per germline, CDR1 SGHNT and CDR2 YENEEA. J gave up 1 base and V 5 bases, and 5 bases lay outside the gene matches. The CDR3 totals 15 residues. This clone was seen only a few times. As to treatment: randomized to nivolumab then ipilimumab (arm A) or the reverse (arm B). The table came from immunoSEQ multiplex PCR; TCRdb's copy has only in-frame clones and leaves some out. This sample has 1,100 or so clones, with roughly 26% found just once. This chain connects TRBV11-3 to TRBJ2-1, with 7 nucleotides matching TRBD2. This clonotype was sampled from a human donor with melanoma. Sequenced here: tumor tissue (inferred from file names), sampled from a patient given nivolumab and ipilimumab in sequence. Here the CDR3 reads CASSLREGSYNEQFF. CDR3 DNA sequence: TGTGCCAGCAGCCTCAGGGAGGGGTCCTACAATGAGCAGTTCTTC.